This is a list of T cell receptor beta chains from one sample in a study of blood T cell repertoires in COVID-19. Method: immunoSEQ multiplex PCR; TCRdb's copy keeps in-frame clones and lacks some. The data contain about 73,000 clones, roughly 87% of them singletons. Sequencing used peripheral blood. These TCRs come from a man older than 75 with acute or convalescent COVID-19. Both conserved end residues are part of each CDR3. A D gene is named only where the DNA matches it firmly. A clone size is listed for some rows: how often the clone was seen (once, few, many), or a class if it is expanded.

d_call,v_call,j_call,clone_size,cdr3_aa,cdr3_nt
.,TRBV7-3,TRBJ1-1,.,CASSFAENTEAFF,TGTGCCAGCAGCTTCGCAGAGAACACTGAAGCTTTCTTT
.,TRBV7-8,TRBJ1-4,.,CASSQWAGLNEKLFF,TGTGCCAGCAGCCAATGGGCAGGGTTAAATGAAAAACTGTTTTTT
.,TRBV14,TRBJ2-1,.,CASSHYRVSYNEQFF,TGTGCCAGCAGCCATTACAGGGTATCCTACAATGAGCAGTTCTTC
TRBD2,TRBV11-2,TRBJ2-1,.,CASSSTSGVVNEQFF,TGTGCCAGCAGCTCGACTAGCGGGGTAGTCAATGAGCAGTTCTTC
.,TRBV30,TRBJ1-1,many,CAWTTNSLNTEAFF,TGTGCCTGGACAACCAACAGCTTGAACACTGAAGCTTTCTTT
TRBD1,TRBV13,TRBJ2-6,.,CASSRWGQGTGANVLTF,TGTGCCAGCAGCAGATGGGGACAGGGGACTGGGGCCAACGTCCTGACTTTC
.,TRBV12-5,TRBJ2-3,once,CASGLGQGDTQYF,TGTGCTAGTGGTTTGGGCCAGGGGGATACGCAGTATTTT
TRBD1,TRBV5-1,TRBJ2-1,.,CASRTGGQGYNEQFF,TGCGCCAGCAGAACAGGAGGACAGGGGTACAATGAGCAGTTCTTC
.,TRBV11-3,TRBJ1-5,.,CASSPRYRNQPQHF,TGTGCCAGCAGCCCGCGGTATCGAAATCAGCCCCAGCATTTT
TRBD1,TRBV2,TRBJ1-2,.,CASSERAGGEGYTF,TGTGCCAGTTCAGAAAGGGCAGGGGGTGAGGGCTACACCTTC
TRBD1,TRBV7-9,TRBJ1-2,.,CASTHYLGTGIDGYTF,TGTGCCAGCACCCATTACTTAGGGACAGGGATAGATGGCTACACCTTC
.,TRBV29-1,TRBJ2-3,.,CPSGVGDTQYF,TGCCCCTCGGGGGTTGGAGATACGCAGTATTTT
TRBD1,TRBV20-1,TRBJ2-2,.,CSASQGGGGELFF,TGCAGTGCTAGTCAAGGGGGCGGGGGGGAGCTGTTTTTT
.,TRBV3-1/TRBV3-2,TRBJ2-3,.,CASSQEARTQYF,TGTGCCAGCAGCCAAGAAGCTAGGACGCAGTATTTT
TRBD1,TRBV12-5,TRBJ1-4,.,CASAGQGREKLFF,TGTGCTAGTGCCGGACAGGGTCGCGAAAAACTGTTTTTT
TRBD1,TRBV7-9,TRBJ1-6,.,CASSLARGHSPLHF,TGTGCCAGCAGCTTAGCCAGGGGGCATTCACCCCTCCACTTT
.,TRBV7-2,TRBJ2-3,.,CASSSRGTDTQYF,TGTGCCAGCAGCTCCAGGGGCACAGATACGCAGTATTTT
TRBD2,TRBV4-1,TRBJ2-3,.,CASSRPQTSGGTTDTQYF,TGCGCCAGCAGCCGCCCCCAGACTAGCGGGGGAACTACAGATACGCAGTATTTT
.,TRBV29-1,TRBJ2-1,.,CSVEGRLGSYNEQFF,TGCAGCGTTGAGGGTAGGCTAGGCTCCTACAATGAGCAGTTCTTC
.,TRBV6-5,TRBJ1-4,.,CASSTGEATNEKLFF,TGTGCCAGCAGTACGGGGGAGGCAACTAATGAAAAACTGTTTTTT
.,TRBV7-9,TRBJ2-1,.,CASSSGDLGYNEQFF,TGTGCCAGCAGCTCTGGGGACTTAGGGTACAATGAGCAGTTCTTC
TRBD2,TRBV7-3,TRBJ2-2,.,CASSPGTSLTGELFF,TGTGCCAGCAGCCCCGGGACTAGCTTAACCGGGGAGCTGTTTTTT
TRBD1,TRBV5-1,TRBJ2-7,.,CASSTGQGTYEQYF,TGCGCCAGCAGCACCGGACAGGGAACCTACGAGCAGTACTTC
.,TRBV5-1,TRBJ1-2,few,CASRGTQGSNYGYTF,TGCGCCAGCAGAGGTACCCAGGGTTCTAACTATGGCTACACCTTC
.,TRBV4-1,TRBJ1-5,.,CASSQDHPGNQPQHF,TGCGCCAGCAGCCAAGATCACCCGGGGAATCAGCCCCAGCATTTT
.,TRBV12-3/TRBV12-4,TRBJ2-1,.,CASSFDNYNEQFF,TGTGCCAGCAGTTTCGACAATTACAATGAGCAGTTCTTC
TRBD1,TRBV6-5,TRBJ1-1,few,CASSQGVTDTEAFF,TGTGCCAGCAGTCAGGGGGTTACTGACACTGAAGCTTTCTTT
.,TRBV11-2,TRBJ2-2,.,CASSSLNTGELFF,TGTGCCAGCAGCTCTCTAAACACCGGGGAGCTGTTTTTT
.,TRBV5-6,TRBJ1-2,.,CASSTRRAGLRHYGYTF,TGTGCCAGCAGCACTCGACGGGCAGGGTTAAGGCACTATGGCTACACCTTC
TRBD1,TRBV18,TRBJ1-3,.,CASSPPAGQVSGNTIYF,TGTGCCAGCTCACCACCGGCGGGACAGGTCTCTGGAAACACCATATATTTT
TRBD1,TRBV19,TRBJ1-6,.,CASHVGQYNSPLHF,TGTGCCAGTCATGTGGGACAGTATAATTCACCCCTCCACTTT
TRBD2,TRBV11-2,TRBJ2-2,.,CASSLLAGLKGGELFF,TGTGCCAGCAGCTTACTAGCGGGCTTAAAGGGCGGGGAGCTGTTTTTT
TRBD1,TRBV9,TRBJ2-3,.,CASSGGTGLRSTDTQYF,TGTGCCAGCAGCGGCGGGACAGGGTTGAGGAGCACAGATACGCAGTATTTT
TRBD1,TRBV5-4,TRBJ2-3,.,CASSLEQGIDTQYF,TGTGCCAGCAGCTTGGAACAGGGGATAGATACGCAGTATTTT
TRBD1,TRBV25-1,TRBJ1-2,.,CASSETGGADGYTF,TGTGCCAGCAGTGAAACAGGGGGCGCAGATGGCTACACCTTC
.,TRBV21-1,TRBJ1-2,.,CASSKEVWGQPYGYTF,TGTGCCAGCAGCAAAGAGGTCTGGGGACAGCCCTATGGCTACACCTTC
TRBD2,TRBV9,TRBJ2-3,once,CASSGPPTSGLAHWTQYF,TGTGCCAGCAGCGGACCCCCCACTAGCGGGCTGGCACATTGGACGCAGTATTTT
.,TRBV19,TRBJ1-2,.,CASSIGQTNYGYTF,TGTGCCAGTAGTATAGGGCAGACTAACTATGGCTACACCTTC
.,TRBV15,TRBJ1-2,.,CATHRGLSGGDYGYTF,TGTGCCACCCACCGGGGGTTATCGGGTGGAGACTATGGCTACACCTTC
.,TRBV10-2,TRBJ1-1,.,CASNPQGNTEAFF,TGCGCCAGCAACCCACAGGGGAACACTGAAGCTTTCTTT
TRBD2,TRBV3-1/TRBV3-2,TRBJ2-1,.,CASSRRGSGSQEEQFF,TGTGCCAGCAGCCGCCGTGGTAGCGGGAGTCAGGAGGAGCAGTTCTTC
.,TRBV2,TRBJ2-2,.,CASRREQGIPGELFF,TGTGCCAGCAGGCGGGAACAGGGGATCCCCGGGGAGCTGTTTTTT
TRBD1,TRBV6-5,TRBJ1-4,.,CASSYKDRVNEKLFF,TGTGCCAGCAGTTACAAGGACAGGGTGAATGAAAAACTGTTTTTT
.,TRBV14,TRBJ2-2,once,CASSHLRPGNTGELFF,TGTGCCAGCAGCCACCTCAGACCGGGGAACACCGGGGAGCTGTTTTTT
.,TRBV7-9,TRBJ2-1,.,CATRGGRNEQFF,TGTGCCACCAGGGGGGGGCGCAATGAGCAGTTCTTC
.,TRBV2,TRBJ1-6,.,CASSALDRTNSPLHF,TGTGCCAGCAGTGCCCTGGACAGAACGAATTCACCCCTCCACTTT
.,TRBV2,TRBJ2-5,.,CASTPGAVETQYF,TGTGCCAGCACCCCGGGAGCAGTCGAGACCCAGTACTTC
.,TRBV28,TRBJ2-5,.,CASSSGQTQETQYF,TGTGCCAGCAGTTCTGGACAGACACAAGAGACCCAGTACTTC
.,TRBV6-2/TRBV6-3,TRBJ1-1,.,CASSSMGHLNTEAFF,TGTGCCAGCAGTTCCATGGGACATCTGAACACTGAAGCTTTCTTT
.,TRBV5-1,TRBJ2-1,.,CASSLVASTGYNEQFF,TGCGCCAGCAGCTTGGTCGCTAGTACAGGTTACAATGAGCAGTTCTTC
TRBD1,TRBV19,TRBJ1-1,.,CASRSQGQGNTEAFF,TGTGCCAGTAGGTCACAAGGACAGGGGAACACTGAAGCTTTCTTT